These 20 T cell receptor beta chains share one sample of origin, sequenced in a study of T cells expressing NK-cell markers. Each CDR3 protein gets one entry in TCRdb, which reprocessed the 5' RACE reads and gives no DNA. The sample holds around 550,000 distinct CDR3 sequences. Sequenced: blood T cells: a sorted CD56 or NKG2C T cell subset, CD4+ or CD8+ T cells, or bulk PBMC T cells (not recorded which). Every receptor here comes from a man aged 18 to 30 in good health.

This chain links TRBV7-2 with TRBJ2-7. From germline, CDR1 is SGHTA and CDR2 FQGNSA. The CDR3 has 15 residues. The CDR3: CASSLGSVAIYEQYF.

The V gene is TRBV20-1, the J gene TRBJ2-3; the D gene TCRdb calls, TRBD1, cannot be checked with no DNA. Germline V lookup: CDR1 DFQATT, CDR2 SNEGSKA (reference sequence). The CDR3 runs 17 residues. CDR3 region: CSARGWGMRDGTDTQYF.

This chain links TRBV24-1 with TRBJ1-4; the TRBD1 assignment by TCRdb is unverifiable without DNA. The germline gives CDR1 KGHDR, CDR2 SFDVKD. The CDR3 sequence is 15 residues long. Here the CDR3 reads CATSDLRQGHEKLFF.

This sequence joins TRBV7-2 and TRBJ2-1. CDR3 length: 15 residues. Germline CDR1 reads SGHTA; CDR2 reads FQGNSA. CDR3 in amino acids: CASSHGVSSYNEQFF.

CDR3 in amino acids: CSFRRVSVGEAFF. The rearrangement uses TRBV29-1 and TRBJ1-1. This CDR3 contains 13 residues. CDR1 SQVTM and CDR2 ANQGSEA come from the germline V gene.

This sequence joins TRBV28 and TRBJ1-1; TCRdb's D call, TRBD1, is unchecked because there is no DNA. From germline, CDR1 is MDHEN and CDR2 SYDVKM. CDR3 length equals 15 residues. The chain's CDR3 is CASTNSPVSDHEAFF.

The gene calls are TRBV20-1 and TRBJ2-1. This CDR3 region has 16 residues. Germline loops: CDR1 DFQATT, CDR2 SNEGSKA (reference sequence). CDR3 amino acids: CSARSIVADLYNEQFF.

The chain couples TRBV20-1 to TRBJ2-7; TCRdb returns TRBD2, unconfirmable since there is no DNA. The CDR3 is made up of 15 amino acids. Germline V gene data show CDR1 as DFQATT and CDR2 as SNEGSKA (reference sequence). CDR3 amino acids: CSASYTSGRPYEQYF.

CDR3 region: CASSSIIQGAPGNTIYF. The chain has TRBV6-5 and TRBJ1-3; TCRdb reports TRBD1, a call that lacks DNA to check it against. Per the germline V gene, CDR1 is MNHEY and CDR2 is SVGAGI. The CDR3 totals 17 residues.

V and J are TRBV12-3 or TRBV12-4 and TRBJ1-6. This CDR3 is 15 amino acids long. CDR3 sequence reads: CASSPFAGGQSPLHF.

The chain recombines TRBV20-1 with TRBJ1-2; absent DNA, TCRdb's TRBD1 call cannot be checked. This CDR3 comprises 14 residues. Germline CDR1 reads DFQATT; CDR2 reads SNEGSKA (reference sequence). CDR3 residues: CSARDGQPNYGYTF.

V and J are TRBV5-1 and TRBJ2-1; TCRdb gives TRBD2 as the D gene, but with no DNA this cannot be confirmed. CDR1 is SGHRS, CDR2 YFSETQ, per germline. This CDR3 has 14 residues. CDR3 amino acids: CASSPSSGDNEQFF. Variable domain in full (rest from reference TRBV5-1 and TRBJ2-1): KAGVTQTPRYLIKTRGQQVTLSCSPISGHRSVSWYQQTPGQGLQFLFEYFSETQRNKGNFPGRFSGRQFSNSRSEMNVSTLELGDSALYLCASSPSSGDNEQFFGPGTRLTVL.

V and J are TRBV11-2 and TRBJ1-1. The germline V gene has CDR1 SGHAT and CDR2 FQNNGV. The CDR3 runs 15 residues. This chain's CDR3 is CASSIQQIMNTEAFF.

The chain has TRBV25-1 and TRBJ2-5; lacking DNA, the TRBD1 call made by TCRdb goes unchecked. The CDR3 runs 15 residues. Germline CDR1 and CDR2: MGHDK and SYGVNS. This CDR3 is CASSESVGVVERQYF.

The chain couples TRBV27 to TRBJ2-4. The CDR3 contains 14 residues. From germline, CDR1 is MNHEY and CDR2 SMNVEV (reference sequence). The CDR3 region is CASSLSGESYIQYF.

V is TRBV7-7 and J is TRBJ2-1; TCRdb outputs TRBD2, but without DNA this stays unchecked. This CDR3 region has 15 residues. From germline, CDR1 is SSHAT and CDR2 FNYEAQ (reference sequence). The CDR3 spells CASSLGTSGIDEQFF. Based on the CDR3 plus reference TRBV7-7 and TRBJ2-1, the full variable domain is GAGVSQSPRYKVTKRGQDVTLRCDPISSHATLYWYQQALGQGPEFLTYFNYEAQPDKSGLPSDRFSAERPEGSISTLTIQRTEQRDSAMYRCASSLGTSGIDEQFFGPGTRLTVL.

CDR3 residues: CASSLDEGVGYGYTF. J is TRBJ1-2 and V is TRBV5-1. Germline V gene lookup returns CDR1 SGHRS and CDR2 YFSETQ. The length of the CDR3 is 15 residues.

The genes are TRBV7-2 and TRBJ2-1; lacking DNA, the TRBD2 call made by TCRdb goes unchecked. CDR3 length: 17 residues. Germline lookup yields CDR1 SGHTA and CDR2 FQGNSA. The CDR3 loop reads CASSLSGGTSSYNEQFF.

The chain couples TRBV7-3 to TRBJ2-7; TCRdb's D call, TRBD2, is unchecked because there is no DNA. Germline V lookup: CDR1 SGHTA, CDR2 FQGTGA. The CDR3 consists of 15 residues. The CDR3: CASSLAGGPVYEQYF.

The J gene is TRBJ2-7, the V gene TRBV29-1; TCRdb designates TRBD1, a call that cannot be tested without DNA. The CDR3 has 12 amino acids. Germline V gene lookup returns CDR1 SQVTM and CDR2 ANQGSEA. The CDR3 region is CSVETGSYEQYF.